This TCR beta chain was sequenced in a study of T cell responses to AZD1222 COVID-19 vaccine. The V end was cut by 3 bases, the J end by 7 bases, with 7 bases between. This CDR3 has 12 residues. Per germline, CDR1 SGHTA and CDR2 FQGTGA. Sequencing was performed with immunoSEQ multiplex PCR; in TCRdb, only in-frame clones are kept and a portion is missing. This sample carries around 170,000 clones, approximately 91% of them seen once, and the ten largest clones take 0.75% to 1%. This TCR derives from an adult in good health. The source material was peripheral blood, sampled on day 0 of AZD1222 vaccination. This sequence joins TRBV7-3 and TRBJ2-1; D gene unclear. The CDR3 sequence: CASSLVGNEQFF. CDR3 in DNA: TGTGCCAGCAGCTTGGTAGGAAATGAGCAGTTCTTC.